What follows is one TCR beta chain and its context. Its target is unknown. The data originate from a study of human T cells and chemical hapten exposure. Points from the study as a whole: Given that the donors had alopecia, their immune response may differ from that seen in healthy people.

A single record per CDR3 protein comes from TCRdb applying MiXCR to the RACE reads. The sample has roughly 98,000 distinct CDR3 sequences, about an eighth seen once. Time point noted: patch test 1, 2 weeks after DPC sensitization. Treatment here: therapeutic diphenylcyclopropenone sensitization with weekly scalp DPC. The V segment lost 7 bases and the J segment 6 bases; nucleotides outside the gene matches: 16. Germline V gives CDR1 SGHTA, CDR2 FQGNSA. The length of the CDR3 is 17 residues. The gene calls are TRBV7-2 and TRBJ2-2, with 8 bases matching TRBD2. The source material was whole blood, sampled in connection with sensitization to the hapten diphenylcyclopropenone (DPC). The receptor's source is a woman between 40 and 50 years old with alopecia areata. Some clones in this sample may be carry-over from other donors' samples. CDR3: CASTTRSGRVEAGELFF. CDR3 nucleotide sequence: TGTGCCAGCACGACTCGATCCGGGAGGGTCGAGGCCGGGGAGCTGTTTTTT.